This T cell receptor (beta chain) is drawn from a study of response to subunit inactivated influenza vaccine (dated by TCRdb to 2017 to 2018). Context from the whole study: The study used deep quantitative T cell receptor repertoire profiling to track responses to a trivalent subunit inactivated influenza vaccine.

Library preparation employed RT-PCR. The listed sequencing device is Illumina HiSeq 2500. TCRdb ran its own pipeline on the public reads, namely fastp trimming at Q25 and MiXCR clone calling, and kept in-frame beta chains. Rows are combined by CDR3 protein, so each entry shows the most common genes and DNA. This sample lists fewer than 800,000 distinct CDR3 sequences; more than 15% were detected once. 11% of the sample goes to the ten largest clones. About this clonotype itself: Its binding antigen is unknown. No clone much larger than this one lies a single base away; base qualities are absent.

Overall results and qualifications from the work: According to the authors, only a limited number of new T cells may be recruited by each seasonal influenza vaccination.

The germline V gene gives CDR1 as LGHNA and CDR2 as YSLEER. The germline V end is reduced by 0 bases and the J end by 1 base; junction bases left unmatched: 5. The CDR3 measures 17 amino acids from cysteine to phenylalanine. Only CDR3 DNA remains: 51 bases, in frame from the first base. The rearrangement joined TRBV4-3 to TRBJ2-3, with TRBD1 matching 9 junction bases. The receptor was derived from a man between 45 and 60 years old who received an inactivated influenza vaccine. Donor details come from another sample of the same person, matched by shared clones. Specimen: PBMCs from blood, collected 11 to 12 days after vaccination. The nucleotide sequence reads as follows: TGCGCCAGCAGCCAAGATCCGGGACAGGGCGGCACAGATACGCAGTATTTT. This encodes CASSQDPGQGGTDTQYF.